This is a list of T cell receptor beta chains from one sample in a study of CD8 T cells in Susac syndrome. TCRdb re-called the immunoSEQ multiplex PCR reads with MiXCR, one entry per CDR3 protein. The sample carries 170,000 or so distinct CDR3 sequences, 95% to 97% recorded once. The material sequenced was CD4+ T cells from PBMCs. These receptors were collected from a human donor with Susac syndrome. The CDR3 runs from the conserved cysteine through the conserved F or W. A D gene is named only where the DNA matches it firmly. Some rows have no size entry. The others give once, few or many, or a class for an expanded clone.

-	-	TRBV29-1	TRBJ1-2	TGCAGCGTTGAAGAGAGACCTAACTATGGCTACACCTTC	CSVEERPNYGYTF
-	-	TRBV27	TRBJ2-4	TGTGCCAGCAGTCCAACCGGGCTTCCTTATAGCATTCAGTACTTC	CASSPTGLPYSIQYF
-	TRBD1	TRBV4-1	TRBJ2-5	TGCGCCAGCAGCCAATTATCAGGGGGATTGGAGACCCAGTACTTC	CASSQLSGGLETQYF
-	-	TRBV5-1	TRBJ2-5	TGCGCCAGCCGTTCGGCGCAAGAGACCCAGTACTTC	CASRSAQETQYF
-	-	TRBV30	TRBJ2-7	TGTGCCTGGAGTGTACCAGAACCACCCGCCTACGAGCAGTACTTC	CAWSVPEPPAYEQYF
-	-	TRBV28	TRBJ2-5	TGTGCCAGCAGCTTGGTACAGACAGGAGAGACCCAGTACTTC	CASSLVQTGETQYF
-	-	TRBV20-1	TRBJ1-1	TGCAGTGCTACACCCGGGAGGACAGTAAACACTGAAGCTTTCTTT	CSATPGRTVNTEAFF
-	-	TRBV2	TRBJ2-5	TGTGCCAGCAGTGGATCGGTTTCGGAGGACCAAGAGACCCAGTACTTC	CASSGSVSEDQETQYF
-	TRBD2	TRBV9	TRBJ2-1	TGTGCCAGCAGCGTATTACCCAAAAAGCGACTAGCGGGATACAATGAGCAGTTCTTC	CASSVLPKKRLAGYNEQFF
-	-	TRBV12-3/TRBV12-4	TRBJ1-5	TGTGCCAGCAGTTGGGGGTTTACGGGCAATCAGCCCCAGCATTTT	CASSWGFTGNQPQHF
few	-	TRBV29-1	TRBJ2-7	TGCAGCGTTGAGAACAGGATCTCATCCTACGAGCAGTACTTC	CSVENRISSYEQYF
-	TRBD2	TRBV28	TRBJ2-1	TGTGCCAGCAGTTTACCAGCGGGAGATCACAATGAGCAGTTCTTC	CASSLPAGDHNEQFF
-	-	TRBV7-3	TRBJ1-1	TGTGCCAGCAGCTTAATGACTAACACTGAAGCTTTCTTT	CASSLMTNTEAFF
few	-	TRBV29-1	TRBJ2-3	TGCAGCGTTGATCAGGGTACGCAGTATTTT	CSVDQGTQYF
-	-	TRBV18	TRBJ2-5	TGTGCCAGCTCACCCCGGACAGTTAAACAAGAGACCCAGTACTTC	CASSPRTVKQETQYF
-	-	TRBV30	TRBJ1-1	TGTGCCTGGAGTGTCAATTTCGGTGAAGCTTTCTTT	CAWSVNFGEAFF
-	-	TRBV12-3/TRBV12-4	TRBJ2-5	TGTGCCAGCAGCGCGTTGGGTTTCGGCCACCTTGGAAAGACCCAGTACTTC	CASSALGFGHLGKTQYF
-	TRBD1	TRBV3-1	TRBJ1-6	TGTGCCAGCAGCGACAGGGGAGGCTCACCCCTCCACTTT	CASSDRGGSPLHF
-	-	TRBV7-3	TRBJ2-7	TGTGCCAGCAGCTTAAATCAGGGGAGGGAGCAGTACTTC	CASSLNQGREQYF
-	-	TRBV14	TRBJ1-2	TGTGCCAGCAGCCACTCGACAGGAGGGGGGTATGGCTACACCTTC	CASSHSTGGGYGYTF
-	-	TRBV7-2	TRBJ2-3	TGTGCCAGCAGCTCCGCACGGGGAGCGGGTAAAGATACGCAGTATTTT	CASSSARGAGKDTQYF
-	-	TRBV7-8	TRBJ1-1	TGTGCCAGCAGCTTAGAAGCCGCGTGGGACACTGAAGCTTTCTTT	CASSLEAAWDTEAFF
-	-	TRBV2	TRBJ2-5	TGTGCCAGCAGCCTTGACCAGGGGGGTGAGACCCAGTACTTC	CASSLDQGGETQYF
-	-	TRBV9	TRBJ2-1	TGTGCCAGCGTCCGGGACCCTGAGTCCTACAATGAGCAGTTCTTC	CASVRDPESYNEQFF
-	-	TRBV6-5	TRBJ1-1	TGTGCCAGCAGTTTGGGGGGCGCCGGGGCTGAAGCTTTCTTT	CASSLGGAGAEAFF
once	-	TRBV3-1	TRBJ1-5	TGTGCCAGCAGCCAAGTCCTAGGGGGTCAGCCCCAGCATTTT	CASSQVLGGQPQHF
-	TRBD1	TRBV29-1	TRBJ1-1	TGCAGCGGGGCCGGGACAGCGGGCTTCACTGAAGCTTTCTTT	CSGAGTAGFTEAFF
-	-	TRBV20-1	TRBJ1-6	TGCAGTGCCCTCAGGGTTGGGGGGAATTCACCCCTCCACTTT	CSALRVGGNSPLHF
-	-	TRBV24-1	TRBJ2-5	TGTGCCACCAGTCGAGCAACCCAAGAGACCCAGTACTTC	CATSRATQETQYF
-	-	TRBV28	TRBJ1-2	TGTGCCAGCACCCCCGATACACATGGCTACACCTTC	CASTPDTHGYTF
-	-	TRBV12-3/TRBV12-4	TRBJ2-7	TGTGCCAGCAGTTTGGGGAGAGCGTCGGACGAGCAGTACTTC	CASSLGRASDEQYF
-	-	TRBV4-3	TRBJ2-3	TGCGCCAGCAGCCAATTCAGCCGGGACTGGAGCACAGATACGCAGTATTTT	CASSQFSRDWSTDTQYF
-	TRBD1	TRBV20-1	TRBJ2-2	TGCAGTGCTATCGCTACAGGGGGCCGGGAGCTGTTTTTT	CSAIATGGRELFF
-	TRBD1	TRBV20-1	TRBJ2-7	TGCAGTGCTAGAGGACGGGACAGGGTATACTTC	CSARGRDRVYF
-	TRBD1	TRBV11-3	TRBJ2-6	TGTGCCAGCAGCTTTGACAGGGCTGGGGCCAACGTCCTGACTTTC	CASSFDRAGANVLTF